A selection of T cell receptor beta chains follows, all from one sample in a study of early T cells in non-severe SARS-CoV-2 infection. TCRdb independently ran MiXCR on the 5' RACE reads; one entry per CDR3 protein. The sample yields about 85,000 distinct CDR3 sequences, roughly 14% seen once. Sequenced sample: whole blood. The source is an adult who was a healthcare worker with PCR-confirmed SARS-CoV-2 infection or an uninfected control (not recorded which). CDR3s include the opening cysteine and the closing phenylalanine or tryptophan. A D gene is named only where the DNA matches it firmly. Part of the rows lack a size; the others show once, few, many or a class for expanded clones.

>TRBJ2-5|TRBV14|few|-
CASSQDRGTGASFYQETQYF
TGTGCCAGCAGCCAAGATCGGGGGACTGGAGCGTCCTTCTACCAAGAGACCCAGTACTTC
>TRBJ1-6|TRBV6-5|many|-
CASRPVGSSYNSPLHF
TGTGCCAGCAGGCCGGTTGGGAGCTCCTATAATTCACCCCTCCACTTT
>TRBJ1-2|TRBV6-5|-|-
CASSRQNERSYGYTF
TGTGCCAGCAGTAGACAGAACGAGAGGAGCTATGGCTACACCTTC
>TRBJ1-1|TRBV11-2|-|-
CASSQGRIGEAFF
TGTGCCAGCAGCCAGGGACGCATCGGTGAAGCTTTCTTT
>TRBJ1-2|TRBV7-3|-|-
CASSLPGKDDGYTF
TGTGCCAGCAGCTTACCGGGGAAGGACGATGGCTACACCTTC
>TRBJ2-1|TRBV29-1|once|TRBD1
CSVLSGTGSYNEQFF
TGCAGCGTCCTCTCCGGGACAGGTTCCTACAATGAGCAGTTCTTC
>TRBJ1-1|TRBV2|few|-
CASSVNSYTEAFF
TGTGCCAGCAGTGTAAACTCCTACACTGAAGCTTTCTTT
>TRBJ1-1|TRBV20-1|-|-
CSAKVQSNTEAFF
TGCAGTGCTAAAGTACAGTCGAACACTGAAGCTTTCTTT
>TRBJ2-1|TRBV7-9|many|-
CASSFPDAASSEQFF
TGTGCCAGCAGCTTCCCGGACGCGGCTAGCAGTGAGCAGTTCTTC
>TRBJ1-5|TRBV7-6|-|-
CASSLGPGHSNQPQHF
TGTGCCAGCAGCTTAGGTCCGGGTCATAGCAATCAGCCCCAGCATTTT
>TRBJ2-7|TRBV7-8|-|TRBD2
CASSLLSGATYEQYF
TGTGCCAGCAGCTTACTTAGCGGGGCAACCTACGAGCAGTACTTC
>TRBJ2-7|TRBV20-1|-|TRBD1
CSARVRRDRENEQYF
TGCAGTGCTAGAGTTCGCCGGGACAGGGAGAACGAGCAGTACTTC
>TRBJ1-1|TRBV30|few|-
CAWSSQFRPQGTEAFF
TGTGCCTGGAGCTCCCAATTTCGGCCTCAGGGCACTGAAGCTTTCTTT
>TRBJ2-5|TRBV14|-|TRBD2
CASSRDYDSAQYF
TGTGCCAGCAGCCGGGACTACGACTCGGCCCAGTACTTC
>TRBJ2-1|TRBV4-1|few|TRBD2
CASSQTDMGLAYNEQFF
TGCGCCAGCAGCCAAACAGACATGGGACTAGCGTACAATGAGCAGTTCTTC
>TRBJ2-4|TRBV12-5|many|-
CASSGGGKNIQYF
TGTGCTAGTTCAGGGGGAGGCAAAAACATTCAGTACTTC
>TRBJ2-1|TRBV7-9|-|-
CASRFGSSSYNEQFF
TGTGCCAGCAGGTTTGGGAGTAGCTCCTACAATGAGCAGTTCTTC
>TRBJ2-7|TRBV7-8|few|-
CASSFASDQYYEQYF
TGTGCCAGCAGCTTTGCTAGCGACCAGTACTACGAGCAGTACTTC
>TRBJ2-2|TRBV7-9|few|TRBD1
CASSFWTGTGELFF
TGTGCCAGCAGCTTTTGGACAGGCACCGGGGAGCTGTTTTTT
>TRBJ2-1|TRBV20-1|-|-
CSAAQTSSEQFF
TGCAGTGCAGCTCAGACTAGTAGTGAGCAGTTCTTC
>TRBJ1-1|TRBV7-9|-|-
CASSPLRGTNTEAFF
TGTGCCAGCAGCCCCCTTCGAGGGACGAACACTGAAGCTTTCTTT
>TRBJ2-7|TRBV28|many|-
CASSPGYEQYF
TGTGCCAGCAGTCCGGGCTACGAGCAGTACTTC
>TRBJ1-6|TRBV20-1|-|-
CSARGIQNSPLHF
TGCAGTGCTAGAGGGATACAGAATTCACCCCTCCACTTT
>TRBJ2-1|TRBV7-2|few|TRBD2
CASSNRLAGDNEQFF
TGTGCCAGCAGCAACCGTTTAGCGGGGGACAATGAGCAGTTCTTC
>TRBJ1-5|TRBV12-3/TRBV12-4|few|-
CASSLGAGIIGPQHF
TGTGCCAGCAGTTTAGGGGCGGGGATCATAGGGCCCCAGCATTTT
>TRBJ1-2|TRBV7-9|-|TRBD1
CASSREDRGQGYTF
TGTGCCAGCAGCCGAGAGGACAGGGGGCAAGGCTACACCTTC
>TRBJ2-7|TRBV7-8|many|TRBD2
CASSLVEQSTGTSVRYEQYF
TGTGCCAGCAGCTTAGTGGAGCAGTCTACCGGGACTAGCGTACGGTACGAGCAGTACTTC
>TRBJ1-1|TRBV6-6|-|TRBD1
CASSFRGGQGSTEAFF
TGTGCCAGCAGTTTCCGAGGGGGACAGGGTTCCACTGAAGCTTTCTTT
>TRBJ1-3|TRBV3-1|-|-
CASSQDGGRGNTIYF
TGTGCCAGCAGCCAAGATGGGGGTCGTGGAAACACCATATATTTT
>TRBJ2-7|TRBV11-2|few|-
CASSYWTGNYEQYF
TGTGCCAGCAGCTATTGGACGGGAAACTACGAGCAGTACTTC
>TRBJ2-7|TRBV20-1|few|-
CSAIYVFGGEQYF
TGCAGTGCTATCTACGTGTTTGGCGGCGAGCAGTACTTC
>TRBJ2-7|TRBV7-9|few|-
CASSSRASVEQYF
TGTGCCAGCAGCTCTCGGGCGTCCGTCGAGCAGTACTTC
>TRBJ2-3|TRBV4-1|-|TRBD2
CASSLRQSAGGTDTQYF
TGCGCCAGCAGCCTGCGGCAGTCAGCGGGAGGCACAGATACGCAGTATTTT
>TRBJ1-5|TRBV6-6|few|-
CASTDLQGGQPQHF
TGTGCCAGCACGGACCTACAGGGAGGGCAGCCCCAGCATTTT
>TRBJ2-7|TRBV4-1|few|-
CASSLSPGDQYEQYF
TGCGCCAGCAGCCTTTCCCCCGGGGATCAGTACGAGCAGTACTTC
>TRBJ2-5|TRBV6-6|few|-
CASSQTQYF
TGTGCCAGCAGCCAGACCCAGTACTTC
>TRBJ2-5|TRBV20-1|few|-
CSDTGDLETQYF
TGCAGTGACACCGGGGACTTAGAGACCCAGTACTTC
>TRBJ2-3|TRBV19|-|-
CASSTWGADTQYF
TGTGCCAGTAGCACGTGGGGGGCAGATACGCAGTATTTT
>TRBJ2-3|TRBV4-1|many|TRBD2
CASSQETTSVRGNTDTQYF
TGCGCCAGCAGCCAAGAAACCACTAGCGTCAGAGGTAACACAGATACGCAGTATTTT
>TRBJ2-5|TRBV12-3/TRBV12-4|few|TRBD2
CASTVAGRETQYF
TGTGCCAGCACCGTAGCGGGCCGGGAGACCCAGTACTTC
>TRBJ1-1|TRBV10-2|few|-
CASSETGRNTEAFF
TGCGCCAGCAGTGAAACAGGGAGGAACACTGAAGCTTTCTTT
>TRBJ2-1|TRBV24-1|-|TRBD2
CATSDSPGRAEQFF
TGTGCCACCAGTGATTCCCCAGGGAGGGCCGAGCAGTTCTTC
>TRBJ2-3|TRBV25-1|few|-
CASSLEVGTQYF
TGTGCCAGCAGTTTGGAGGTCGGTACGCAGTATTTT
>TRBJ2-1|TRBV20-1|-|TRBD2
CSALGLAGEGEQFF
TGCAGTGCCCTGGGACTAGCGGGAGAAGGGGAGCAGTTCTTC
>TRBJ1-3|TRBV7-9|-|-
CACTPGSSGNTIYF
TGTGCCTGCACCCCCGGTTCCTCTGGAAACACCATATATTTT
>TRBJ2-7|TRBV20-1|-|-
CSATSRGSTYEQYF
TGCAGTGCAACCTCCCGGGGGTCCACCTACGAGCAGTACTTC
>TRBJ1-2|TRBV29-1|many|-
CSVEASVGYGYTF
TGCAGCGTTGAAGCGTCGGTAGGGTATGGCTACACCTTC
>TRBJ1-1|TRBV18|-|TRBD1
CASSPRTGQENTEAFF
TGTGCCAGCTCACCAAGAACCGGACAGGAGAACACTGAAGCTTTCTTT
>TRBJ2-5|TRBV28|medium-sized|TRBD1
CASSATGGLETQYF
TGTGCCAGCAGCGCGACAGGGGGGCTGGAGACCCAGTACTTC
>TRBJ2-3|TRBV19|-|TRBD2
CASSTGLPSTDTQYF
TGTGCCAGTAGTACGGGACTACCCTCCACAGATACGCAGTATTTT
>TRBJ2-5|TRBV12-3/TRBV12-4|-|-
CASSWGAGTETQYF
TGTGCCAGCAGTTGGGGGGCGGGGACAGAGACCCAGTACTTC
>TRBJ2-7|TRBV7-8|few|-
CASSLRFRDLPYEQYF
TGTGCCAGCAGCTTAAGGTTTAGAGATCTCCCCTACGAGCAGTACTTC